This TCR beta chain was observed in a study of tumor-infiltrating lymphocytes in primary liver carcinoma. The wider study: Tumor stage was T1-T3 N0M0, and tumor size was roughly 4 to 10 cm across.

Extraction also yielded germline DNA, while blood RNA was obtained from unsorted whole blood. Donors were untreated and chronically infected with HBV. V was trimmed by 8 bases and J by 2 bases, leaving 12 bases between them. CDR3 size: 13 residues. Germline values: CDR1 MNHEY, CDR2 SVGAGI. The investigators made TCR beta cDNA from 400 to 500 ng total RNA, using a constant-region primer. Libraries covering TCR beta were generated through three nested multiplex PCR rounds (using a slightly modified ARM-PCR). Amplification in the first two PCR rounds was performed using TRBV1-TRBV30 forward primers and a C-beta reverse primer for around 10 cycles each. TCRdb redid the calling of the multiplex PCR reads with MiXCR, one entry per CDR3 protein. Among about 310,000 distinct CDR3 sequences listed, almost 60% were seen once.

The specimen was peripheral blood. The sequence came from a young woman with primary liver carcinoma and hepatitis B virus infection. The chain combines TRBV6-5 with TRBJ1-2; D unresolved. The CDR3 reads CASCSGRNYGYTF. CDR3 nucleotide sequence: TGTGCCAGCTGTTCTGGTCGAAACTATGGCTACACCTTC.